This T cell receptor (beta chain) was recovered during a study of cytomegalovirus exposure and HLA in healthy donors. V lost 6 bases, J lost 0 bases, and 3 bases stayed unmatched. The V gene's germline CDR1 is SNHLY and CDR2 FYNNEI. The CDR3 loop spans 15 amino acids. General study points: TCR association rates varied by HLA locus in a later analysis, with DRB1 highest and HLA-C lowest. TCR beta V- and J-gene trimming was later associated with a missense DCLRE1C variant.

With regard to this clone: The antigen is undetermined.

The PCR employed 60 Vbeta primers together with 13 Jbeta primers. Only in-frame clones appear in the TCRdb table, and some are missing; sequencing was by immunoSEQ multiplex PCR. Among some 200,000 clones listed, approximately 82% were seen once. Sequencing was carried out using PBMCs. The TCR comes from a woman in her 40s in good health and CMV-seronegative. The genes are TRBV2 and TRBJ1-4; 8 bases match TRBD1. CDR3 residues: CASSQDRATNEKLFF. The CDR3, as DNA: TGTGCCAGCAGCCAGGACAGGGCAACTAATGAAAAACTGTTTTTT.